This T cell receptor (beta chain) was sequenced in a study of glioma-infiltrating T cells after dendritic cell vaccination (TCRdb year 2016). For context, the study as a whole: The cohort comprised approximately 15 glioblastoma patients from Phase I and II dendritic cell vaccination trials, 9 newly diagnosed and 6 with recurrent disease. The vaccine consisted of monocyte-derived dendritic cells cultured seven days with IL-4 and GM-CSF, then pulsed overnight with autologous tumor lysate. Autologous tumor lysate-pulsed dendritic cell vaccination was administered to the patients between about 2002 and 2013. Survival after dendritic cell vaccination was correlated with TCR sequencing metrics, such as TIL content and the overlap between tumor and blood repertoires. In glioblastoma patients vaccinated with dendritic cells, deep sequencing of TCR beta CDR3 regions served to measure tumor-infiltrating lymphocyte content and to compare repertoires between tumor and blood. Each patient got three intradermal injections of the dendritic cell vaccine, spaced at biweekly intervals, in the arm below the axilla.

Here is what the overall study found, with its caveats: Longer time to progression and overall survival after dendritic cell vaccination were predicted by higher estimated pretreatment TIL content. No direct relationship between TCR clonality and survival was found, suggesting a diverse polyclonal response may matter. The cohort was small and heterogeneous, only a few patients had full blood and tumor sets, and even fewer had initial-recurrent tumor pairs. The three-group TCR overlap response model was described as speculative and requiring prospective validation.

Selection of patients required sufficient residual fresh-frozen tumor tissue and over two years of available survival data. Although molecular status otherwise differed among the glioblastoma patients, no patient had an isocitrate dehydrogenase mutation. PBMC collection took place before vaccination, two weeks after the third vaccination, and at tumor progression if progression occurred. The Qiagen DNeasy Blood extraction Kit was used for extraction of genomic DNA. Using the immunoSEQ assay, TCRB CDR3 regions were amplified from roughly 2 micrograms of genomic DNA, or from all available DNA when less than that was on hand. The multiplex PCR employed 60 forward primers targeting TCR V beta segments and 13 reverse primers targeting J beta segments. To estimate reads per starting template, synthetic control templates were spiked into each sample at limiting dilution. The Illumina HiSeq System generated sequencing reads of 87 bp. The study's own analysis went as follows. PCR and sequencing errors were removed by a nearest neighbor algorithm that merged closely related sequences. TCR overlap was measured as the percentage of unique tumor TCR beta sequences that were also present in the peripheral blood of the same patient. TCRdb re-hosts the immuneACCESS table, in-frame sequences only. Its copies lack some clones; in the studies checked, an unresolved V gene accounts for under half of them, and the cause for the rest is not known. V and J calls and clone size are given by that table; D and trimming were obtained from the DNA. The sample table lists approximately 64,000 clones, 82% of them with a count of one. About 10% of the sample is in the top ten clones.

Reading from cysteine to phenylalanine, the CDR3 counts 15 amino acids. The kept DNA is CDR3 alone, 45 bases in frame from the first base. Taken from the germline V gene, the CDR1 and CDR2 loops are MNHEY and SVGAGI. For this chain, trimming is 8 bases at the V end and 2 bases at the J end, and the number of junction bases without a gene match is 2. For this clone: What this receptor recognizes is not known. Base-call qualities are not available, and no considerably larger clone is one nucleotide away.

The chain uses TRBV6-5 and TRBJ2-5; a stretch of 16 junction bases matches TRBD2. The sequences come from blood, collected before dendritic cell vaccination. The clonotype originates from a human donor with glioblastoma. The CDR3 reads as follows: CASAGLAGGQETQYF. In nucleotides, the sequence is TGTGCCAGCGCGGGACTAGCGGGGGGGCAAGAGACCCAGTACTTC.